These T cell receptor beta chains were read from a single sample in a study of Tregs in tolerant kidney transplant recipients. Produced via immunoSEQ multiplex PCR; TCRdb's table is partial and in-frame only. The sample yields 81,000 or so clones, about 91% seen once. The specimen comprised CD4+ T cells from blood (PBMCs), sampled 24 months after the transplant. The receptors come from a human patient who received a combined kidney and bone marrow transplant. Certain T cells may be donor cells from the graft. The CDR3 runs from the conserved cysteine through the conserved F or W. D genes are given only for firm matches.

TRBV5-1	TRBD1	TRBJ2-3	CASSLGQGADTQYF
TRBV4-2	.	TRBJ2-1	CASSPYRGGTYNEQFF
TRBV4-2	.	TRBJ2-1	CASSPSESSYNEQFF
TRBV7-3	.	TRBJ2-7	CASSFSGSYEQYF
TRBV19	.	TRBJ1-1	CASRLRGNMNTEAFF
TRBV6-5	.	TRBJ1-2	CASSDSPANYGYTF
TRBV30	TRBD1	TRBJ2-3	CAWSPGTGGADTQYF
TRBV9	TRBD2	TRBJ2-2	CASSTRGGGGELFF
TRBV5-1	.	TRBJ2-2	CASSLQSRAGELFF
TRBV15	TRBD2	TRBJ2-3	CATSRDQEAGVSTDTQYF
TRBV5-8	.	TRBJ1-2	CASSPLYGYTF
TRBV6-6	TRBD1	TRBJ2-2	CASRRDRGPGELFF
TRBV7-2	.	TRBJ1-5	CASSLYGVSNQPQHF
TRBV25-1	TRBD2	TRBJ2-5	CASSEWGLAGVETQYF
TRBV9	.	TRBJ2-7	CASSVAGTREDGSGQYF
TRBV5-4	TRBD1	TRBJ1-2	CASSQGTGYGYTF
TRBV11-2	TRBD2	TRBJ2-1	CASLGLAGNNEQFF
TRBV19	.	TRBJ2-5	CASSISRSETQYF
TRBV19	TRBD2	TRBJ2-7	CATRRGSGGSYEQYF
TRBV9	TRBD1	TRBJ1-4	CASSPGTGDEKLFF
TRBV7-9	.	TRBJ2-2	CASSLWRGDRDNTGELFF
TRBV19	TRBD2	TRBJ2-2	CASRLAENTGELFF
TRBV6-1	.	TRBJ2-1	CASSEVRGIEQFF
TRBV7-9	TRBD2	TRBJ2-1	CASSLEMASGYNEQFF
TRBV5-6	.	TRBJ2-1	CASSLGGSYNEQFF
TRBV7-3	TRBD1	TRBJ1-6	CASSSQGVISPLHF
TRBV18	TRBD1	TRBJ1-5	CASSEQGFDQPQHF
TRBV7-2	TRBD2	TRBJ2-1	CASTWGLAGSEQFF
TRBV28	.	TRBJ1-6	CASNHAAMSSSYNSPLHF
TRBV19	.	TRBJ2-1	CASSSGLRLHNEQFF
TRBV27	TRBD2	TRBJ2-7	CASSLYRPSGGRSSYEQYF
TRBV6-5	TRBD2	TRBJ2-1	CVRTSGRYEQFF
TRBV7-9	.	TRBJ1-5	CASSPTTLQGLNQPQHF
TRBV4-2	.	TRBJ2-5	CASSPPPSETQYF
TRBV30	.	TRBJ1-5	CAWKSGGDQPQHF
TRBV5-4	TRBD2	TRBJ2-5	CASSLWLAGETQYF
TRBV15	.	TRBJ2-2	CATTSRVKDGELFF
TRBV15	TRBD2	TRBJ2-7	CATSRVGTSYEQYF
TRBV7-2	.	TRBJ2-7	CASSLSRFSYEQYF
TRBV18	TRBD2	TRBJ2-7	CASSASGRTYEQYF
TRBV6-1	.	TRBJ1-4	CASSIVATNEKLFF
TRBV19	TRBD2	TRBJ2-5	CASSVGLAGGPEETQYF
TRBV7-6	TRBD1	TRBJ2-1	CASSLPAGPGGSYNEQFF
TRBV28	TRBD1	TRBJ1-2	CAGQGRVTYGYTF
TRBV18	TRBD1	TRBJ1-5	CASSLEGGQPQHF
TRBV19	.	TRBJ1-2	CASVSGMDYGYTF